The 2 T cell receptor beta chains below all came from one sample that was sequenced in a study of cytomegalovirus exposure and HLA in healthy donors. A multiplex PCR was run with 60 Vbeta primers and 13 Jbeta primers. Profiling relied on immunoSEQ multiplex PCR, and the TCRdb table lists in-frame clones only, not all of them. The sample shows about 160,000 clones, 70% to 80% of them seen only once. Material: PBMCs. The receptors derive from a man aged 25 to 40 in good health and CMV-seropositive.

The rearrangement uses TRBV7-2 and TRBJ1-3; 7 bases are a match to TRBD1. The CDR3 length is 14 residues. After removal of 4 bases from V and 1 base from J, the junction contained 1 base not matched to a gene. Germline values: CDR1 SGHTA, CDR2 FQGNSA. The CDR3 DNA reads as TGTGCCAGCAGCTCGACAGGGTCTGGAAACACCATATATTTT. The encoded protein is CASSSTGSGNTIYF. The variable domain in full, with the rest retrieved from reference TRBV7-2 and TRBJ1-3, is GAGVSQSPSNKVTEKGKDVELRCDPISGHTALYWYRQSLGQGLEFLIYFQGNSAPDKSGLPSDRFSAERTGGSVSTLTIQRTQQEDSAVYLCASSSTGSGNTIYFGEGSWLTVV.

V usage is TRBV9 and J usage is TRBJ1-1, with TRBD1 as a possible D gene (6 bases). This CDR3 region has 17 residues. The ends were cut back, 0 bases at V and 2 bases at J, with 17 bases in the middle. The V gene's germline CDR1 is SGDLS and CDR2 YYNGEE. CDR3 nucleotide sequence: TGTGCCAGCAGCGTAGGGATTAAGGACAGTTTAAACACTGAAGCTTTCTTT. This translates into CASSVGIKDSLNTEAFF.